The entry that follows covers one T cell receptor beta chain sequence. What it recognizes is unknown. Next came a second PCR, run for about 7 to 12 cycles, which used a sample-barcoded 5' primer along with a J-beta primer mix. TCRdb re-derived calls from the 5' RACE reads in MiXCR, one entry per CDR3 protein. Of roughly 700,000 distinct CDR3 sequences listed, around 45% are singletons. These data are taken from a study of blood T cells in healthy people across ages. Study-wide background: About one barcoded beta molecule per two T cells was captured by template switching. General study points: As age increased, TCR beta diversity per million T cells fell in a roughly linear fashion.

Trimming at V came to 7 bases and at J to 0 bases, leaving 5 bases not matched to a gene. This CDR3 contains 13 residues. The germline V gene encodes CDR1 SQVTM and CDR2 ANQGSEA. A minimum of 7 million PBMCs was isolated per sample. Samples each had at least 6 micrograms of total RNA extracted. This chain uses TRBV29-1 with TRBJ1-2, with 7 bases aligning to TRBD1. This TCR was sampled from a woman in her fifties or sixties in good health. Material for sequencing was blood. The CDR3 region has the DNA TGCAGCGGCAGACAGGGACCTAACTATGGCTACACCTTC. This encodes CSGRQGPNYGYTF.